These T cell receptor beta chains were read from a single sample in a study of CD8 T cells in Susac syndrome. TCRdb redid the calling of the immunoSEQ multiplex PCR reads with MiXCR, one entry per CDR3 protein. Of 25,000 to 30,000 distinct CDR3 sequences listed, around 94% are singletons. Material: CD8+ T cells from PBMCs. The origin of the receptors is a human donor in good health. CDR3s include the opening cysteine and the closing phenylalanine or tryptophan. The D gene is left open where the match is weak. Clone size is shown for a subset of rows, as once, few, many or a class of expanded clone.

J gene: TRBJ1-6
clone size: .
V gene: TRBV11-2
D gene: TRBD1
CDR3 DNA: TGTGCCAGCAGCCGGGACAGGGAGATATTTGTCGGTTCACCCCTCCACTTT
CDR3 protein: CASSRDREIFVGSPLHF

J gene: TRBJ1-2
clone size: .
V gene: TRBV12-3/TRBV12-4
D gene: .
CDR3 DNA: TGTGCCAGCAGCGAGGACGGAACTAACTATGGCTACACCTTC
CDR3 protein: CASSEDGTNYGYTF

J gene: TRBJ2-5
clone size: once
V gene: TRBV7-2
D gene: TRBD2
CDR3 DNA: TGTGCCAGCAGGAGGACTAGCGGCAACCAAGAGACCCAGTACTTC
CDR3 protein: CASRRTSGNQETQYF

J gene: TRBJ2-1
clone size: once
V gene: TRBV2
D gene: TRBD1
CDR3 DNA: TGTGCCAGCACCCCTACGCAGGGGGATGAGCAGTTCTTC
CDR3 protein: CASTPTQGDEQFF

J gene: TRBJ2-3
clone size: .
V gene: TRBV7-9
D gene: .
CDR3 DNA: TGTGCCAGCAGCTTAGTTTTAGGAGGGACAGATACGCAGTATTTT
CDR3 protein: CASSLVLGGTDTQYF

J gene: TRBJ2-7
clone size: once
V gene: TRBV15
D gene: .
CDR3 DNA: TGTGCCACCAGGGCTTCTAGTTCCTACGAGCAGTACTTC
CDR3 protein: CATRASSSYEQYF

J gene: TRBJ1-2
clone size: .
V gene: TRBV5-6
D gene: TRBD1
CDR3 DNA: TGTGCCAGCAGCTTGTCCCTCTGGGGTATGGGAGGGGGCGTAGAAGAAAGCTATGGCTACACCTTC
CDR3 protein: CASSLSLWGMGGGVEESYGYTF

J gene: TRBJ2-3
clone size: .
V gene: TRBV24-1
D gene: .
CDR3 DNA: TGTGCCACCGGTACGGACATCACAGATACGCAGTATTTT
CDR3 protein: CATGTDITDTQYF

J gene: TRBJ2-1
clone size: .
V gene: TRBV19
D gene: TRBD2
CDR3 DNA: TGTGCCAGTAGTATCTATAGCGGGGGGAGAAATGAGCAGTTCTTC
CDR3 protein: CASSIYSGGRNEQFF

J gene: TRBJ1-1
clone size: .
V gene: TRBV4-3
D gene: .
CDR3 DNA: TGCGCCAGCAGCCAAGTCGGAGCCGGGCCCGCTTTCTTT
CDR3 protein: CASSQVGAGPAFF

J gene: TRBJ2-2
clone size: .
V gene: TRBV5-1
D gene: .
CDR3 DNA: TGCGCCAGCAGCCCTGACAGTACCGGGGAGCTGTTTTTT
CDR3 protein: CASSPDSTGELFF

J gene: TRBJ2-5
clone size: .
V gene: TRBV4-3
D gene: .
CDR3 DNA: TGCGCCAGCAGCGCCCGACTAGGCCGGGGGGAGACCCAGTACTTC
CDR3 protein: CASSARLGRGETQYF

J gene: TRBJ2-7
clone size: .
V gene: TRBV15
D gene: .
CDR3 DNA: TGTGCCACCTCCGGACAGAGCTACGAGCAGTACTTC
CDR3 protein: CATSGQSYEQYF

J gene: TRBJ2-7
clone size: .
V gene: TRBV20-1
D gene: TRBD2
CDR3 DNA: TGCAGTGCTAGCGATTTGGAGCTAGCGGATTTGGCTTACGAGCAGTACTTC
CDR3 protein: CSASDLELADLAYEQYF

J gene: TRBJ1-2
clone size: .
V gene: TRBV29-1
D gene: .
CDR3 DNA: TGCAGCGTTTCGGGACGGACGAACTATGGCTACACCTTC
CDR3 protein: CSVSGRTNYGYTF

J gene: TRBJ2-7
clone size: .
V gene: TRBV7-9
D gene: TRBD1
CDR3 DNA: TGTGCCAGCAGCTTTACAGGGGGGTCCGAGCAGTACTTC
CDR3 protein: CASSFTGGSEQYF

J gene: TRBJ2-7
clone size: .
V gene: TRBV9
D gene: TRBD1
CDR3 DNA: TGTGCCAGCAGCGTAGGGTCTGGACAGGGAACCTACGAGCAGTACTTC
CDR3 protein: CASSVGSGQGTYEQYF

J gene: TRBJ2-3
clone size: .
V gene: TRBV4-3
D gene: .
CDR3 DNA: TGCGCCAGCAGCCAAGACGAACCGGGGGTGGTATCCACAGATACGCAGTATTTT
CDR3 protein: CASSQDEPGVVSTDTQYF

J gene: TRBJ2-5
clone size: .
V gene: TRBV2
D gene: TRBD2
CDR3 DNA: TGTGCCAGCAAATTACTAGCGACCCAAGAGACCCAGTACTTC
CDR3 protein: CASKLLATQETQYF

J gene: TRBJ1-1
clone size: .
V gene: TRBV7-9
D gene: .
CDR3 DNA: TGTGCCAGCAGCTCAAGCCAGCGGGGCAGCTTGAACACTGAAGCTTTCTTT
CDR3 protein: CASSSSQRGSLNTEAFF

J gene: TRBJ2-7
clone size: .
V gene: TRBV7-9
D gene: .
CDR3 DNA: TGTGCCAGCAGCCCACGGGACTGGCCCTACGAGCAGTACTTC
CDR3 protein: CASSPRDWPYEQYF

J gene: TRBJ2-7
clone size: .
V gene: TRBV27
D gene: .
CDR3 DNA: TGTGCCAGCAGTTTGTATTTCCGGGACTTCCACGAGCAGTACTTC
CDR3 protein: CASSLYFRDFHEQYF

J gene: TRBJ2-3
clone size: .
V gene: TRBV4-3
D gene: TRBD2
CDR3 DNA: TGCGCCAGCAGCCAGGCTAGCGGATTCTCCACAGATACGCAGTATTTT
CDR3 protein: CASSQASGFSTDTQYF

J gene: TRBJ1-4
clone size: .
V gene: TRBV4-1
D gene: .
CDR3 DNA: TGCGCCTCCCTCGGGCGGGAAAAACTGTTTTTT
CDR3 protein: CASLGREKLFF

J gene: TRBJ1-2
clone size: once
V gene: TRBV6-5
D gene: .
CDR3 DNA: TGTGCCAGCAGCCGAGGCGGCTATGGCTACACCTTC
CDR3 protein: CASSRGGYGYTF

J gene: TRBJ2-7
clone size: .
V gene: TRBV20-1
D gene: .
CDR3 DNA: TGCAGTGCTAACTTCCAGCAACCCTCCTACGAGCAGTACTTC
CDR3 protein: CSANFQQPSYEQYF

J gene: TRBJ1-1
clone size: .
V gene: TRBV20-1
D gene: .
CDR3 DNA: TGCAGTGCTAGAGACAGCCCACTGGGCACTGAAGCTTTCTTT
CDR3 protein: CSARDSPLGTEAFF

J gene: TRBJ1-1
clone size: .
V gene: TRBV4-3
D gene: .
CDR3 DNA: TGCGCCAGCAGCCAAGATCGGGGAGGGACCACTGAAGCTTTCTTT
CDR3 protein: CASSQDRGGTTEAFF

J gene: TRBJ2-2
clone size: .
V gene: TRBV7-8
D gene: .
CDR3 DNA: TGTGCCAGCAGCCATAATAAGGACACCTTGGCACCCGGGGAGCTGTTTTTT
CDR3 protein: CASSHNKDTLAPGELFF

J gene: TRBJ2-7
clone size: .
V gene: TRBV29-1
D gene: .
CDR3 DNA: TGCAGCGTTGAAGTTCGGGCAGCAACCTACGAGCAGTACTTC
CDR3 protein: CSVEVRAATYEQYF

J gene: TRBJ1-2
clone size: .
V gene: TRBV12-3/TRBV12-4
D gene: TRBD1
CDR3 DNA: TGTGCCAGCAGTTGGACAGGTTATGGCTACACCTTC
CDR3 protein: CASSWTGYGYTF

J gene: TRBJ2-2
clone size: .
V gene: TRBV6-2/TRBV6-3
D gene: TRBD2
CDR3 DNA: TGTGCCAGCAGCCAACTAGCGGGGGGCCTACTCGCGAACACCGGGGAGCTGTTTTTT
CDR3 protein: CASSQLAGGLLANTGELFF

J gene: TRBJ1-1
clone size: .
V gene: TRBV20-1
D gene: .
CDR3 DNA: TGCAGTGCACTACCGGGAGGACGTGGCGGCACTGAAGCTTTCTTT
CDR3 protein: CSALPGGRGGTEAFF

J gene: TRBJ1-2
clone size: .
V gene: TRBV27
D gene: TRBD1
CDR3 DNA: TGTGCCAGCAGTGGGACAGGTTTAGCTAACTATGGCTACACCTTC
CDR3 protein: CASSGTGLANYGYTF

J gene: TRBJ2-7
clone size: .
V gene: TRBV7-9
D gene: .
CDR3 DNA: TGTGCCAGCAGCTTACCACAGGGTCGTTACGAGCAGTACTTC
CDR3 protein: CASSLPQGRYEQYF

J gene: TRBJ1-5
clone size: .
V gene: TRBV5-1
D gene: TRBD1
CDR3 DNA: TGCGCCAGCAGCACAGGGGGCAGCAATCAGCCCCAGCATTTT
CDR3 protein: CASSTGGSNQPQHF

J gene: TRBJ2-7
clone size: .
V gene: TRBV5-4
D gene: .
CDR3 DNA: TGTGCCAGCAGCTTGGCGGGCGGAAGCTCCTACGAGCAGTACTTC
CDR3 protein: CASSLAGGSSYEQYF

J gene: TRBJ1-5
clone size: .
V gene: TRBV12-3/TRBV12-4
D gene: TRBD1
CDR3 DNA: TGTGCCAGCAGTCTTACACAGGGGTTCAATCAGCCCCAGCATTTT
CDR3 protein: CASSLTQGFNQPQHF

J gene: TRBJ2-7
clone size: .
V gene: TRBV11-2
D gene: .
CDR3 DNA: TGTGCCAGCAGCTTAGGACAACCCTACGAGCAGTACTTC
CDR3 protein: CASSLGQPYEQYF

J gene: TRBJ2-2
clone size: .
V gene: TRBV6-4
D gene: .
CDR3 DNA: TGTGCCAGCAGTGAAACAACGGGGGACACCGGGGAGCTGTTTTTT
CDR3 protein: CASSETTGDTGELFF

J gene: TRBJ1-2
clone size: .
V gene: TRBV7-2
D gene: .
CDR3 DNA: TGTGCCAGCAGCTTCCAGACGGAGAGCTATGGCTACACCTTC
CDR3 protein: CASSFQTESYGYTF

J gene: TRBJ2-1
clone size: once
V gene: TRBV7-9
D gene: .
CDR3 DNA: TGTGCCAGCAGCGGGGGGACCTCCTACAATGAGCAGTTCTTC
CDR3 protein: CASSGGTSYNEQFF

J gene: TRBJ1-5
clone size: .
V gene: TRBV6-1
D gene: .
CDR3 DNA: TGTGCCAGCAGGCTTGGGGCTTACGATTGGGGTCAGCCCCAGCATTTT
CDR3 protein: CASRLGAYDWGQPQHF

J gene: TRBJ2-1
clone size: .
V gene: TRBV19
D gene: .
CDR3 DNA: TGTGCCAGTAGTGACCGGGACTCTTACAATGAGCAGTTCTTC
CDR3 protein: CASSDRDSYNEQFF

J gene: TRBJ2-1
clone size: .
V gene: TRBV6-5
D gene: .
CDR3 DNA: TGTGCCAGCAGGAGCGGTAACTACAATGAGCAGTTCTTC
CDR3 protein: CASRSGNYNEQFF

J gene: TRBJ1-5
clone size: .
V gene: TRBV4-2
D gene: .
CDR3 DNA: TGTGCCAGCAGCCAAGTTGTAGGGGACGGCAATCAGCCCCAGCATTTT
CDR3 protein: CASSQVVGDGNQPQHF